The 14 T cell receptor beta chains presented below share a single source sample, sequenced in a study of T cell responses to AZD1222 COVID-19 vaccine. Clones were read by immunoSEQ multiplex PCR, and TCRdb kept only the in-frame ones, dropping some. The data contain 150,000 to 200,000 clones, approximately 91% of them singletons. The specimen was peripheral blood, collected on day 0 of AZD1222 vaccination. The receptors here all came from an adult in good health.

The V and J genes are TRBV28 and TRBJ2-6; 7 positions agree with TRBD1. The CDR3 extends over 15 amino acids. From germline, CDR1 is MDHEN and CDR2 SYDVKM. V lost 5 bases and J lost 1; bases outside the gene matches: 2. The CDR3 DNA is TGTGCCAGCAGTGGGGACAGTTCTGGGGCCAACGTCCTGACTTTC. It translates to CASSGDSSGANVLTF.

The chain links TRBV27 to TRBJ2-2, with a tentative D call TRBD1 (5 bases). Germline V gives CDR1 MNHEY, CDR2 SMNVEV (reference sequence). CDR3 length: 15 amino acids. The V end lost 2 bases, the J end lost 6 bases, and 13 bases lay between the germline ends. Here the CDR3 reads CASSLARGGSGELFF. DNA of the CDR3: TGTGCCAGCAGTTTAGCAAGGGGTGGGTCCGGGGAGCTGTTTTTT.

Turning to this clone: Other DNA sequences in the same sample also yield this CDR3. The chain has TRBV6-6 and TRBJ1-2; TRBD1 might be the D (5 bases). The V end lost 6 bases, the J end lost 3 bases, and 11 bases lay between the germline ends. Germline V gives CDR1 MNHNY, CDR2 SVGAGI (reference sequence). This CDR3 spans 13 amino acids. Written as DNA, the CDR3 is TGTGCCAGCAGCCAGACGGGGGACTATGGCTACACCTTC. Amino acid sequence: CASSQTGDYGYTF.

This clone appeared a single time. The chain recombines TRBV5-4 with TRBJ2-2, with TRBD2 identical over 11 bases. After removal of 6 bases from V and 5 bases from J, the junction contained 3 bases not matched to a gene. This CDR3 comprises 14 residues. Germline CDR1 reads SGHNT; CDR2 reads YYREEE (reference sequence). CDR3 DNA sequence: TGTGCCAGCAACCTAGCGGGGGGAACCGGGGAGCTGTTTTTT. Encoded protein: CASNLAGGTGELFF.

This clone was recorded once. The genes are TRBV5-1 and TRBJ2-3; 7 bases map to TRBD2. The CDR3 spans 14 residues. The trim removed 5 bases at V and 6 bases at J, leaving 9 bases unmatched. CDR1 is SGHRS, CDR2 YFSETQ, per germline. CDR3 nucleotide sequence: TGCGCCAGCAGAACAGCGGGGTCAGGTGATACGCAGTATTTT. Translated: CASRTAGSGDTQYF.

The table lists this clone with a count of one. The chain is built from TRBV12-3 or TRBV12-4 and TRBJ2-7; 7 bases are a match to TRBD1. The V segment lost 5 bases and the J segment 3 bases; nucleotides outside the gene matches: 4. CDR3 length: 13 residues. The CDR3 sequence is CASSDTGDYEQYF. As DNA, the CDR3 is TGTGCCAGCAGTGATACAGGGGACTACGAGCAGTACTTC.

The V and J genes are TRBV7-9 and TRBJ2-3; 8 bases line up with TRBD2. Germline V gene sequence: CDR1 SEHNR, CDR2 FQNEAQ (reference sequence). The junction had 10 bases not matched to a gene; V was cut back by 6 bases and J by 2 bases. This CDR3 is 16 amino acids long. The CDR3 nucleotides are TGTGCCAGCAGGGCAGCGGGGGTTACCTTCACAGATACGCAGTATTTT. It is translated as CASRAAGVTFTDTQYF.

The chain employs TRBV6-1 and TRBJ2-1, with 7 bases identical to TRBD2. The CDR3 contains 16 residues. Germline values: CDR1 MNHNS, CDR2 SASEGT. J lost 12 bases, V lost 0 bases, and 14 bases had no gene match. The chain's CDR3 is CASSEAQGLPTSSQFF. The CDR3 nucleotides read TGTGCCAGCAGTGAAGCCCAGGGACTACCCACAAGTTCGCAGTTCTTC.

The chain recombines TRBV7-3 with TRBJ2-6; 10 nucleotides match TRBD1. This CDR3 is built from 18 residues. The junction had 10 bases not matched to a gene; V was cut back by 5 bases and J by 3 bases. CDR1 is SGHTA, CDR2 FQGTGA, per germline. The CDR3 loop reads CASSPTGGISRGANVLTF. For the CDR3, the DNA is TGTGCCAGCAGCCCGACAGGGGGCATAAGTCGTGGGGCCAACGTCCTGACTTTC.

J is TRBJ2-2 and V is TRBV11-2; 13 positions match TRBD2. The CDR3 consists of 18 residues. In germline, CDR1 is SGHAT, CDR2 FQNNGV. After removal of 3 bases from V and 4 bases from J, the junction contained 8 bases not matched to a gene. CDR3 DNA sequence: TGTGCCAGCAGCTTGGTAGGACTAGCGGGAGTCGCCACCGGGGAGCTGTTTTTT. Translated: CASSLVGLAGVATGELFF.

V and J are TRBV2 and TRBJ1-2; D is ambiguous. The V gene's germline CDR1 is SNHLY and CDR2 FYNNEI. The CDR3 loop spans 14 amino acids. V lost 3 bases to trimming and J lost 11 bases, with 19 bases between them. CDR3 protein: CASSEIVALGEYTF. CDR3 nucleotide sequence: TGTGCCAGCAGTGAGATTGTAGCCTTGGGTGAATACACCTTC.

This chain uses TRBV29-1 with TRBJ2-2, with D perhaps TRBD1 (6 bases). Germline CDR1 SQVTM, CDR2 ANQGSEA. The CDR3 consists of 12 residues. V was clipped by 5 bases and J by 7 bases, with 11 bases between them. For the CDR3, the DNA is TGCAGCGTTCTAACAGGGATCGGGGAGCTGTTTTTT. Its translation: CSVLTGIGELFF.

The chain couples TRBV5-1 to TRBJ2-1; the match to TRBD2 covers 9 bases. Trimming at V came to 0 bases and at J to 10 bases, leaving 14 bases not matched to a gene. This CDR3 region has 17 residues. The germline gives CDR1 SGHRS, CDR2 YFSETQ. The DNA for the CDR3 is TGCGCCAGCAGCTTGGTCCCGTTAGTAGCGGGGGCTAGGGAGCAGTTCTTC. It encodes CASSLVPLVAGAREQFF.

The chain is built from TRBV10-3 and TRBJ2-2; D is perhaps TRBD1 or TRBD2 (7 bases each). This CDR3 is built from 14 residues. Germline-derived CDR1 and CDR2 are ENHRY and SYGVKD. Trimming cost V 7 bases and J 7 bases, with 16 bases left between them. CDR3: CAITATGTNGELFF. The CDR3 nucleotides read TGTGCCATCACAGCGACAGGGACTAACGGGGAGCTGTTTTTT.